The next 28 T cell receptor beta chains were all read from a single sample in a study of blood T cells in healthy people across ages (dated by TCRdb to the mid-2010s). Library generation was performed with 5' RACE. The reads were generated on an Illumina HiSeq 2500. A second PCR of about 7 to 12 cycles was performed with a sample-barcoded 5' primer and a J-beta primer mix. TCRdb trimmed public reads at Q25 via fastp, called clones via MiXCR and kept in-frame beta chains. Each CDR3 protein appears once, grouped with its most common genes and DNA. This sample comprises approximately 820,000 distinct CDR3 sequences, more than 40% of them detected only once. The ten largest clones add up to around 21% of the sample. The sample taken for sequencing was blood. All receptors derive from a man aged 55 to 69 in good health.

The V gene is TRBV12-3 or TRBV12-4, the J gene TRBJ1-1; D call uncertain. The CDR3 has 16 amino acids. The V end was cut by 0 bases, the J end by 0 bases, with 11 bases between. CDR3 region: CASSLAPGSMNTEAFF. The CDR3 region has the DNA TGTGCCAGCAGTTTAGCTCCCGGGAGTATGAACACTGAAGCTTTCTTT.

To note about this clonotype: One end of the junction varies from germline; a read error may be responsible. CDR3 DNA: TGCGCCAGTAGCTTGCAGGGTACGAGAGAGGGCTACACCTTC. It is translated as CASSLQGTREGYTF. The chain uses TRBV5-1 and TRBJ1-2; D perhaps matches TRBD1 (5 bases). Germline assignment: CDR1 SGHRS and CDR2 YFSETQ. The CDR3 consists of 14 residues.

For the CDR3, the DNA is TGTGCCTGGAGTGGACAGGGGGCCTATGGCTACACCTTC. Amino acid sequence: CAWSGQGAYGYTF. The chain couples TRBV30 to TRBJ1-2, with 10 nucleotides matching TRBD1. The CDR3 consists of 13 residues. The germline V gene has CDR1 GTSNPN and CDR2 SVGIG (reference sequence). V shed 1 base, J shed 4 bases, and the junction held 0 bases outside the gene matches.

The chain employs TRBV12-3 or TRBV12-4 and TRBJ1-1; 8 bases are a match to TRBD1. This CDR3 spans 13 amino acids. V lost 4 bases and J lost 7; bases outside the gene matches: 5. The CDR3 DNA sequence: TGTGCCAGCAGTTCTACAGGGGGGCTTGAAGCTTTCTTT. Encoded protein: CASSSTGGLEAFF.

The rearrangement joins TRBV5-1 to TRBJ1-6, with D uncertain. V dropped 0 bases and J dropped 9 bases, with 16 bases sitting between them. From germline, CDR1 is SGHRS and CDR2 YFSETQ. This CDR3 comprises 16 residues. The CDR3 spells CASSLGVLGSSSPLHF. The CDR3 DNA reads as TGCGCCAGCAGCTTGGGAGTGCTGGGGTCTAGTTCACCCCTCCACTTT.

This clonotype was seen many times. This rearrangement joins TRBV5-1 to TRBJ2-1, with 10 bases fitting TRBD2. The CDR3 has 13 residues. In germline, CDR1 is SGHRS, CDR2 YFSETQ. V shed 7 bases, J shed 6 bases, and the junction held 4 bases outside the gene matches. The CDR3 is CASRRTSGNEQFF. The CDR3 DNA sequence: TGCGCCAGCCGACGGACTAGCGGCAATGAGCAGTTCTTC.

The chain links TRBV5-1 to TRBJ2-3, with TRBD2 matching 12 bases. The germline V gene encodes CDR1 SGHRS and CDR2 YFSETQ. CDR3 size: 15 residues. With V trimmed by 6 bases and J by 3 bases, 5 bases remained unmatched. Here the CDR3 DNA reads TGCGCCAGCACCCAACTAGCGGGGGGAACAGATACGCAGTATTTT. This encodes CASTQLAGGTDTQYF.

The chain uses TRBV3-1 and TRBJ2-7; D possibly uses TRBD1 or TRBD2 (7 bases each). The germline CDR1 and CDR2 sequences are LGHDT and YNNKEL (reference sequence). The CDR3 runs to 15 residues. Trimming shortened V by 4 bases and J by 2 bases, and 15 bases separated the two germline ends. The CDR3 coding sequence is TGTGCCAGCAGCCCCAGCGGGACAGAGGCCTACGAGCAGTACGTC. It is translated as CASSPSGTEAYEQYV.

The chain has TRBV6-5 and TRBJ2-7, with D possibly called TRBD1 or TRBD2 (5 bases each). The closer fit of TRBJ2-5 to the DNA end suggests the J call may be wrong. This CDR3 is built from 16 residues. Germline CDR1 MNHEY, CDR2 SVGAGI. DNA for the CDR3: TGTGCCAGCAGCAGACGACGGTTGAGGGGCCAAGAGACCCAGTACTTC. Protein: CASSRRRLRGQETQYF.

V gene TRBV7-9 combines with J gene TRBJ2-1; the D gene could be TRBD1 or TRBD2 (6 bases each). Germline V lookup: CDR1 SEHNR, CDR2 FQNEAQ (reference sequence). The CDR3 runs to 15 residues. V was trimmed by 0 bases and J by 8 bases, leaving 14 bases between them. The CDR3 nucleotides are TGTGCCAGCAGCTTAGCGGGGGGTTCAGGGGATGAGCAGTTCTTC. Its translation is CASSLAGGSGDEQFF.

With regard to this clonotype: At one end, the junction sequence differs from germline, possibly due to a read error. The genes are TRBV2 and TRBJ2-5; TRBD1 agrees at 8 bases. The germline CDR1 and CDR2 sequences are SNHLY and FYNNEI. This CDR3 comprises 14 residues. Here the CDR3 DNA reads TGTGCCAGCATAGCCCCGACAGGGGCCTACGAGCAGTACTTT. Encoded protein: CASIAPTGAYEQYF.

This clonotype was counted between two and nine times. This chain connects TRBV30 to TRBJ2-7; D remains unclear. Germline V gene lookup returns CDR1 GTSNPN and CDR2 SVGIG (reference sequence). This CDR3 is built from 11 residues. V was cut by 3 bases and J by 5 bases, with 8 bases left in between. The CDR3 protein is CAWSPGDEQYF. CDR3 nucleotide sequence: TGTGCCTGGAGCCCCGGAGACGAGCAGTACTTC.

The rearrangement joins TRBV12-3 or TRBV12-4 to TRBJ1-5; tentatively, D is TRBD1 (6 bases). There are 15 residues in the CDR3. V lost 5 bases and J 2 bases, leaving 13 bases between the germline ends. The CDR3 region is CASSPGETGNQPQHF. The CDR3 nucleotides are TGTGCCAGCAGTCCAGGGGAAACGGGCAATCAGCCCCAGCATTTT.

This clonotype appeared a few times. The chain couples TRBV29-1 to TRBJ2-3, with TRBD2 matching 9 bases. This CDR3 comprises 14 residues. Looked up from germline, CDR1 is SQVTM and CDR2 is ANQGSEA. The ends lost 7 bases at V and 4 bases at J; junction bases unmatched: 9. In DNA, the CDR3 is TGCAGCGATCGAAATAGCGGGGGTTCAGATACGCAGTATTTT. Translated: CSDRNSGGSDTQYF.

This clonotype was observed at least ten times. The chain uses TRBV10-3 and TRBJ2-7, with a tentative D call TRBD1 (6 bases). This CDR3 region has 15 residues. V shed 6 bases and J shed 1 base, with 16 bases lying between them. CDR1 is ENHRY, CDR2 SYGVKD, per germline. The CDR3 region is CAIRQGPTQSYEQYF. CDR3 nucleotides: TGTGCCATCAGACAGGGTCCTACCCAATCCTACGAGCAGTACTTC.

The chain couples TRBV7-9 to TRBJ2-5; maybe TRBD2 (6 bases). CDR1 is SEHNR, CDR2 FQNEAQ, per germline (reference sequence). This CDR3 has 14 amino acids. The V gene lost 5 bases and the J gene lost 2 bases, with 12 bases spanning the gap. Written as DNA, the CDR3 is TGTGCCAGCAGCCCCGGAGGGGATCAAGAGACCCAGTACTTC. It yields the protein CASSPGGDQETQYF. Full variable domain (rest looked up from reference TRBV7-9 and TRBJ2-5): DTGVSQNPRHKITKRGQNVTFRCDPISEHNRLYWYRQTLGQGPEFLTYFQNEAQLEKSRLLSDRFSAERPKGSFSTLEIQRTEQGDSAMYLCASSPGGDQETQYFGPGTRLLVL.

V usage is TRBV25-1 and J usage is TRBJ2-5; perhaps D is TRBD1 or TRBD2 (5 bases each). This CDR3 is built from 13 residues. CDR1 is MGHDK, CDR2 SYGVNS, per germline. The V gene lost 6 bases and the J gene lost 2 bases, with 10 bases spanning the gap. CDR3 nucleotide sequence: TGTGCCAGCAGAGGGACGGTACAAGAGACCCAGTACTTC. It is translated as CASRGTVQETQYF.

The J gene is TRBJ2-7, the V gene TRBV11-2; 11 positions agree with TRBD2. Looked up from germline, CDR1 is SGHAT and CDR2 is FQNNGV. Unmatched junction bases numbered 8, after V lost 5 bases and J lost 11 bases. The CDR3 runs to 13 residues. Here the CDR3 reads CASSPGTSGQEYF. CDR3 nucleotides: TGTGCCAGCAGCCCCGGGACTAGCGGCCAGGAGTACTTC.

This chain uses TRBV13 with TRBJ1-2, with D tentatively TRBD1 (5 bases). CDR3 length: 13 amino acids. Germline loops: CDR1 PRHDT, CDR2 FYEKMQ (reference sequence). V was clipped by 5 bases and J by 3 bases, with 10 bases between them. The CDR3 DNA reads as TGTGCCAGCAGCGCCGGGACGGACTATGGCTACACCTTC. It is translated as CASSAGTDYGYTF.

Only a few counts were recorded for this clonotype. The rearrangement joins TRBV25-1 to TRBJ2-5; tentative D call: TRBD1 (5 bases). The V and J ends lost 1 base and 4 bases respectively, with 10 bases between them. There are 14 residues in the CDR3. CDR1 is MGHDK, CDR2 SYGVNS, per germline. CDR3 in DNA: TGTGCCAGCAGTGAATGGGGCTCGAGAGAGACCCAGTACTTC. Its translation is CASSEWGSRETQYF.

Here the CDR3 DNA reads TGCAGTGCTCCCGGGACTAGCAGTTACGAGCAGTACTTC. Its protein is CSAPGTSSYEQYF. V gene TRBV20-1 combines with J gene TRBJ2-7; TRBD2 agrees at 9 bases. V gave up 5 bases and J gave up 4 bases; unmatched junction bases: 6. From germline, CDR1 is DFQATT and CDR2 SNEGSKA (reference sequence). The CDR3 contains 13 residues.

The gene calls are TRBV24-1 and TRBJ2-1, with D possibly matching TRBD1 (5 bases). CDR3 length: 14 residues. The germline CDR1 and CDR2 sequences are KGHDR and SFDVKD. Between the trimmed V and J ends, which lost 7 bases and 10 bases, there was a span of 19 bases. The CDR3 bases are TGTGCCACCAGAGAGAAGGGGAATCTTGGAGAGCAGTTCTTC. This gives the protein CATREKGNLGEQFF.

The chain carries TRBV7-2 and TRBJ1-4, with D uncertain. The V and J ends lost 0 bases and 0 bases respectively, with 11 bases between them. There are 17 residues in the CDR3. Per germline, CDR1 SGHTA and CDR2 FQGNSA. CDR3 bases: TGTGCCAGCAGCTTAGCGCCAGCGGCAACAACTAATGAAAAACTGTTTTTT. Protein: CASSLAPAATTNEKLFF.

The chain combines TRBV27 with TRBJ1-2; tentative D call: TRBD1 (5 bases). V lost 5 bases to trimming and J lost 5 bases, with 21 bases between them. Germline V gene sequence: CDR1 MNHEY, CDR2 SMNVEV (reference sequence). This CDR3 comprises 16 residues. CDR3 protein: CASSPADSEREYGYTF. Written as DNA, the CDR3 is TGTGCCAGCAGTCCAGCTGACAGTGAACGTGAATATGGCTACACCTTC.

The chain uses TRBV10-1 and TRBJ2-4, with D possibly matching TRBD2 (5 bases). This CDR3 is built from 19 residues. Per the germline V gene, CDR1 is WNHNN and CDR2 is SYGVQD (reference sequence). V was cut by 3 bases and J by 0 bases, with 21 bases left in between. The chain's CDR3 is CASSEGGRGNHLAKNIQYF. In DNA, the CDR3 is TGCGCCAGCAGTGAAGGTGGTAGAGGGAACCATCTAGCCAAAAACATTCAGTACTTC.

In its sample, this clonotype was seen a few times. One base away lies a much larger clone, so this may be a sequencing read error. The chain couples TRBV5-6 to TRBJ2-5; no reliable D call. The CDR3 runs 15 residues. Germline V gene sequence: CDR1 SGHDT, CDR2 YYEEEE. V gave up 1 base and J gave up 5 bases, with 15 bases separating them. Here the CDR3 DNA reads TGTGCCAGCAGCTTGTCTGTGGGTATTACGGAGACCCAGTACTTC. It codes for CASSLSVGITETQYF.

This CDR3 is CASSWGTTSTDTQYF. The CDR3 nucleotides are TGTGCCAGCAGCTGGGGAACGACTAGCACAGATACGCAGTATTTT. This chain uses TRBV5-5 with TRBJ2-3; D not resolved. Germline assignment: CDR1 SGHKS and CDR2 YYEKEE (reference sequence). This CDR3 has 15 amino acids. V was pared by 3 bases and J by 0 bases, with 11 bases between.

The CDR3 loop is CASSSGLAPADTQYF. The CDR3 nucleotides read TGTGCCAGCAGTTCTGGACTAGCTCCCGCAGATACGCAGTATTTT. The gene calls are TRBV6-5 and TRBJ2-3, with 8 bases aligning to TRBD2. This CDR3 contains 15 residues. After removal of 4 bases from V and 4 bases from J, the junction contained 7 bases not matched to a gene. CDR1 and CDR2 (germline): MNHEY, SVGAGI.